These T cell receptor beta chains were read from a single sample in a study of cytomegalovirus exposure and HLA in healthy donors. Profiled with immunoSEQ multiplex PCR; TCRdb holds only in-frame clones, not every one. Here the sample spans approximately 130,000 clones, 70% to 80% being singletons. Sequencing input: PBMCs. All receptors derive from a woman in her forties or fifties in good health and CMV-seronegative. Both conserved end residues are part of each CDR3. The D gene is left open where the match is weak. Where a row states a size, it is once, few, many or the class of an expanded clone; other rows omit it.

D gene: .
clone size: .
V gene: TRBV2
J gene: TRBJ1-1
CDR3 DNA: TGTGCCAGCAGTGGGGGGCCAGCGAAGGGGGCTGAAGCTTTCTTT
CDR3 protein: CASSGGPAKGAEAFF

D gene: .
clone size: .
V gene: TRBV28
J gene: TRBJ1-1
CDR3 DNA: TGTGCCAGCAGTTTAGGGCAGAACACTGAAGCTTTCTTT
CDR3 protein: CASSLGQNTEAFF

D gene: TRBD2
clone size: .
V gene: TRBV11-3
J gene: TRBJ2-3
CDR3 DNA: TGTGCCAGCAGCTTATCGGCGGGAGGGAGGGTGGATACGCAGTATTTT
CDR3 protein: CASSLSAGGRVDTQYF

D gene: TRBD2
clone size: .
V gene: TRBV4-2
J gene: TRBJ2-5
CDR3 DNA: TGTGCCAGCAGCCCCTACCTAGCGGAGGCGTACCAAGAGACCCAGTACTTC
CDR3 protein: CASSPYLAEAYQETQYF

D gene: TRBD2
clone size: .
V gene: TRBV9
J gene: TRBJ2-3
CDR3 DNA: TGTGCCAGCAGCTCATACGTGGCGGGAGGAACAGATACGCAGTATTTT
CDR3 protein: CASSSYVAGGTDTQYF

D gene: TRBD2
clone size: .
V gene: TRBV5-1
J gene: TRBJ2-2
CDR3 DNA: TGCGCCAGCAGCGTGGCTAGCGGGAGAAACACCGGGGAGCTGTTTTTT
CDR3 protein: CASSVASGRNTGELFF

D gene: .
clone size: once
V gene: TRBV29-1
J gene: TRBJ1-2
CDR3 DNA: TGCAGCGTTCTTCCAATTATGGGACAACCGGACTACACCTTC
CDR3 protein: CSVLPIMGQPDYTF

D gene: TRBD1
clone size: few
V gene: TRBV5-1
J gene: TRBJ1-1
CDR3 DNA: TGCGCCAGCAGCTCTGGGACAGGGGACACTGAAGCTTTCTTT
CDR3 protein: CASSSGTGDTEAFF

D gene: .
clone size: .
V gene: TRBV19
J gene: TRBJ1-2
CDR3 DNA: TGTGCCAGTAGTATACGGCTACTAGGCGGAGACTATGGCTACACCTTC
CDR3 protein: CASSIRLLGGDYGYTF

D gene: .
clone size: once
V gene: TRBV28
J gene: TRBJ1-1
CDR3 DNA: TGTGCCAGCAGTTTAATCACGGGCTGGGGGGACGAAGCTTTCTTT
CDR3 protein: CASSLITGWGDEAFF

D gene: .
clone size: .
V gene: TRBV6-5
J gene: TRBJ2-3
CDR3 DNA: TGTGCCAGCAGTCCGTGGGGAGGTAGCACAGATACGCAGTATTTT
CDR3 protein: CASSPWGGSTDTQYF

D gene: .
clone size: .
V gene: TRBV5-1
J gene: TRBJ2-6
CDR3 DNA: TGCGCCAGCAGCCCCAATGGGGCCAACGTCCTGACTTTC
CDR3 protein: CASSPNGANVLTF

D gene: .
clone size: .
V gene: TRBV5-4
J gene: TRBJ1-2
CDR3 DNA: TGTGCCAGCAGCTTGGCCCCAGGCCGGTTGGGCTACACCTTC
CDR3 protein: CASSLAPGRLGYTF

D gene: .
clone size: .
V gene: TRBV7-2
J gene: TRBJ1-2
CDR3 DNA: TGTGCCAGCAGCTTAGCAGGGGTAAATGGCTACACCTTC
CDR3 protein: CASSLAGVNGYTF

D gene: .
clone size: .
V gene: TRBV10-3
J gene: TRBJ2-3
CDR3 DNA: TGTGCCATCAGTGAGAGTTGGGGGAGGAACACAGATACGCAGTATTTT
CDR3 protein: CAISESWGRNTDTQYF

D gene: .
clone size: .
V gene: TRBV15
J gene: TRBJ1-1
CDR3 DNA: TGTGCCACCAGCCCCCGGCCACCGGGTAACACTGAAGCTTTCTTT
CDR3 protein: CATSPRPPGNTEAFF

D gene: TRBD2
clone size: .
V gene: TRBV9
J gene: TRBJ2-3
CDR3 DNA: TGTGCCAGCAGCGACCCTAGCGGGAGCGGAGATACGCAGTATTTT
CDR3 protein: CASSDPSGSGDTQYF

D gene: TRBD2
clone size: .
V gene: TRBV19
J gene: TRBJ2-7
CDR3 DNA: TGTGCCAGTAGCCCCAGAGCGGGAGGTACCTACGAGCAGTACTTC
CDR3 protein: CASSPRAGGTYEQYF

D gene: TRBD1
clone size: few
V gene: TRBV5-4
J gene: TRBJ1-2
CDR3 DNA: TGTGCCAGCAGCCTTTACGGGACAGGGAACAAGGGCTACACCTTC
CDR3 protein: CASSLYGTGNKGYTF

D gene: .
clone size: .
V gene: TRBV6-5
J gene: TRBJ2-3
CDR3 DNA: TGTGCCAGCAGTTACTCGATCGGGGTGCACACAGATACGCAGTATTTT
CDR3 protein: CASSYSIGVHTDTQYF

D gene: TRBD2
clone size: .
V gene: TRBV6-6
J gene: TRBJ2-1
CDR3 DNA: TGTTCCAGCGGGAGGGCTAACGACAATGAGCAGTTCTTC
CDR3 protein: CSSGRANDNEQFF

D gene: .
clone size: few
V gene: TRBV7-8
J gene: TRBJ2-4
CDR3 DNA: TGTGCCAGCAGCTTAGAGGGGACCAAAAACATTCAGTACTTC
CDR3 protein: CASSLEGTKNIQYF

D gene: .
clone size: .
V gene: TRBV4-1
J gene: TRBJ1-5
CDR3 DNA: TGCGCCAGCAGCCAGGGGGCTGCTCAGCCCCAGAATTTT
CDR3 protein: CASSQGAAQPQNF

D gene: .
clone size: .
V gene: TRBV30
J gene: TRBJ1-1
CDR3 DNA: TGTGCCTGGAGGGCAGTCTCTAACACTGAAGCTTTCTTT
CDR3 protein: CAWRAVSNTEAFF

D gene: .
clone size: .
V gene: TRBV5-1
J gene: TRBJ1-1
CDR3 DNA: TGCGCCAGCAGCCCAGCCGGGACAACCAACACTGAAGCTTTCTTT
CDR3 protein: CASSPAGTTNTEAFF

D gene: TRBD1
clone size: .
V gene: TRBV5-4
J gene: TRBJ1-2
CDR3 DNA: TGTGCCAGCAGCCAGGGGGACTACTATGGCTACACCTTC
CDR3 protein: CASSQGDYYGYTF

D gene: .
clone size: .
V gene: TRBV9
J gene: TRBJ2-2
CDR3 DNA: TGTGCCAGCAGCGTAACGGGAGCCCCCGGGGAGCTGTTTTTT
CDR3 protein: CASSVTGAPGELFF

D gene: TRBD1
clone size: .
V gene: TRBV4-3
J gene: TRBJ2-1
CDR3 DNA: TGCGCCAGCAGCCAACAGGGGGCTATACATGATGGGCAGTTCTTC
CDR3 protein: CASSQQGAIHDGQFF

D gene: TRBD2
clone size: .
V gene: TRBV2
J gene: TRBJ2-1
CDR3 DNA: TGTGCCAGCAGTGCGGAAGCGGGAGCTTACAATGAGCAGTTCTTC
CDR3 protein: CASSAEAGAYNEQFF

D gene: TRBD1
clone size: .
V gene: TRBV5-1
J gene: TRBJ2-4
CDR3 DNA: TGCGCCAGCAGCGAGGACAGGGTGGGGGCCATTCAGTACTTC
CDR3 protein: CASSEDRVGAIQYF

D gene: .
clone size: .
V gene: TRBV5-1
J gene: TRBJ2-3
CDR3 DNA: TGCGCCAGCAGCTTGGAGTACGCGACAGATACGCAGTATTTT
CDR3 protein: CASSLEYATDTQYF

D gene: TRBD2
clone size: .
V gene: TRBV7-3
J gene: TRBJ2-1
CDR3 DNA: TGTGCCAGCAGCTTCGGGACTAGCGGGTTGAATGAGCAGTTCTTC
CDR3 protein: CASSFGTSGLNEQFF

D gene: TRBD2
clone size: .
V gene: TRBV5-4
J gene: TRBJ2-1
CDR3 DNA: TGTGCCAGCAGCTTGGAGCCTAGCGGGGGTTGGGATGAGCAGTTCTTC
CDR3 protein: CASSLEPSGGWDEQFF

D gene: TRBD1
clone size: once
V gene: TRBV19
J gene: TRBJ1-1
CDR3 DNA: TGTGCCAGTAGAGGACAGGGTGGCACTGAAGCTTTCTTT
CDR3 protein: CASRGQGGTEAFF

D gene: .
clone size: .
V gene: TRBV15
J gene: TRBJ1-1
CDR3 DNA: TGTGCCACCAGCAGGGAGGGACGGGAAGCTTTCTTT
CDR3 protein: CATSREGREAFF

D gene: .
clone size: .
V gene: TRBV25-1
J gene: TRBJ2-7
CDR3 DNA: TGTGCCAGCAGTGAGGTCGCGGGTGGGGAGCAGTACTTC
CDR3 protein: CASSEVAGGEQYF

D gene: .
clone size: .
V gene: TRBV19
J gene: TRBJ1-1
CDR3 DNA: TGTGCCAGTAGGGGAGCCATGAACACTGAAGCTTTCTTT
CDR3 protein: CASRGAMNTEAFF

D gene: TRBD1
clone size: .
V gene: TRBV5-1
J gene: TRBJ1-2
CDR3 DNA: TGCGCCAGCAGCGAGGACAGGACCCATGTCTATGGCTACACCTTC
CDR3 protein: CASSEDRTHVYGYTF

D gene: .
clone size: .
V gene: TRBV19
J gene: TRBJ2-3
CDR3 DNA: TGTGCCAGTAGTAGAACCCCCCGCGGGGAGGCAGATACGCAGTATTTT
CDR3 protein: CASSRTPRGEADTQYF

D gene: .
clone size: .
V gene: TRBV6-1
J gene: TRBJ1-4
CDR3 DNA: TGTGCCAGCAGCGATAGGGGCGGGGGTGAAAAACTGTTTTTT
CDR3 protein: CASSDRGGGEKLFF

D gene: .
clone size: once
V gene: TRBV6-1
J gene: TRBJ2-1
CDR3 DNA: TGTGCCACCTCCCTAGGACAGTTCAATGAGCAGTTCTTC
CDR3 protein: CATSLGQFNEQFF

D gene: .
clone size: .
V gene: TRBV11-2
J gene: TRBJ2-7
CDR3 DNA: TGTGCCAGCAGCGGGCCTATGGACAGCCCCCTCTACGAGCAGTACTTC
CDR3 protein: CASSGPMDSPLYEQYF

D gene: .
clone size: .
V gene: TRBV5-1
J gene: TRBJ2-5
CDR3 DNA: TGCGCCAGCAGCTTGGGAGTGAACCGTCAAGAGACCCAGTACTTC
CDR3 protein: CASSLGVNRQETQYF

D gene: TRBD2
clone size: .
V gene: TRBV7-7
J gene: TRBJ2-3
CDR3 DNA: TGTGCTAGCAGCCGTTCGCGGGAGCCCACAGATACGCAGTATTTT
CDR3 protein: CASSRSREPTDTQYF

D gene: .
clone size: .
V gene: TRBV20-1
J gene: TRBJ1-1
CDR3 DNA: TGCAGTGCATCAGCGGGGATTGAAGCTTTCTTT
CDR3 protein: CSASAGIEAFF

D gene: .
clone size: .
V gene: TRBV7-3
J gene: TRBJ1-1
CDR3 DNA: TGTGCCAGCAGCCTTTACGGGGGGGAAGCTTTCTTT
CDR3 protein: CASSLYGGEAFF

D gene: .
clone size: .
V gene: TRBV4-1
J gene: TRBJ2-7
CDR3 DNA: TGCGCCAGCAGCCAAGAAGGCGCGTCCCGGACTTACGAGCAGTACTTC
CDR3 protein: CASSQEGASRTYEQYF

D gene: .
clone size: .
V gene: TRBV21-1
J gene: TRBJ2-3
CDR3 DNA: TGTGCCAGCAGCAAAGAGTCGAGGAGGGAAAAATACACCCTTGACACAGATACGCAGTATTTT
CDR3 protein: CASSKESRREKYTLDTDTQYF

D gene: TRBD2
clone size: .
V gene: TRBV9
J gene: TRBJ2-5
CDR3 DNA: TGTGCCAGCAGCGTAGTGGGGGGGAACGTGGGAGAGACCCAGTACTTC
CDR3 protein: CASSVVGGNVGETQYF

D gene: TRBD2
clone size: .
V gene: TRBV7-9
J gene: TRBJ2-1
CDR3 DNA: TGTGCCAGCAGCTCCGAGGGACTAGCTTCGAACAATGAGCAGTTCTTC
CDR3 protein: CASSSEGLASNNEQFF